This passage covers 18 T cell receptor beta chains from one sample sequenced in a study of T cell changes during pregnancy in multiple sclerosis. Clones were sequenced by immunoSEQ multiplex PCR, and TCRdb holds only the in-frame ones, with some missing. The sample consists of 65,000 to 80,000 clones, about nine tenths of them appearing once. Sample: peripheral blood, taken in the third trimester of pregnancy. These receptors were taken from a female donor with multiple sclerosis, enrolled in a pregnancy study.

The CDR3 DNA reads TGCGCCAGCAGCTTGGACAGCATGAACACTGAAGCTTTCTTT. It translates to CASSLDSMNTEAFF. The V call is TRBV5-1, the J call TRBJ1-1, with D unresolved. Germline V lookup: CDR1 SGHRS, CDR2 YFSETQ. Trimming cost V 0 bases and J 0 bases, with 6 bases left between them. The CDR3 covers 14 residues. The entire variable domain, with the rest obtained from reference TRBV5-1 and TRBJ1-1, is as follows: KAGVTQTPRYLIKTRGQQVTLSCSPISGHRSVSWYQQTPGQGLQFLFEYFSETQRNKGNFPGRFSGRQFSNSRSEMNVSTLELGDSALYLCASSLDSMNTEAFFGQGTRLTVV.

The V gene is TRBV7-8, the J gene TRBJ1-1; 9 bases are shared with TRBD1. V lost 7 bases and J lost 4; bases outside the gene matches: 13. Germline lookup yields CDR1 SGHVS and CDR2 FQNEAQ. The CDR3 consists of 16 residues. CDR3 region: CASIAPDRGFFTEAFF. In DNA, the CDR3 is TGTGCCAGCATAGCCCCCGACAGGGGGTTTTTCACTGAAGCTTTCTTT.

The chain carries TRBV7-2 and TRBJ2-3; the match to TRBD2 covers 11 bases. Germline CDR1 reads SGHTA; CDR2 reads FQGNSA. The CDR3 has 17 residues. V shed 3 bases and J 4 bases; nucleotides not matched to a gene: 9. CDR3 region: CASSFRGSGRGADTQYF. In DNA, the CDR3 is TGTGCCAGCAGCTTCCGTGGTAGCGGGAGGGGGGCAGATACGCAGTATTTT.

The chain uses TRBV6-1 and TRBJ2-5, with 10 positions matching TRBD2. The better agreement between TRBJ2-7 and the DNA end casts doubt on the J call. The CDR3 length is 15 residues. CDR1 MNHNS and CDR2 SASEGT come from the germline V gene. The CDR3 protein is CASRAGTSVYYEQYF. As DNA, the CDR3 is TGTGCCAGCAGGGCCGGGACTAGCGTATACTACGAGCAGTACTTC.

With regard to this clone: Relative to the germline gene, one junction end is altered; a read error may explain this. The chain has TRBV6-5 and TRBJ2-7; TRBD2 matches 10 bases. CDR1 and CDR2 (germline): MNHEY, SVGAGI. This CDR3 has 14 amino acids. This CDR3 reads CASSIAGGSYERYF. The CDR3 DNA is TGTGCCAGCAGTATAGCGGGAGGTTCCTACGAGCGGTACTTC.

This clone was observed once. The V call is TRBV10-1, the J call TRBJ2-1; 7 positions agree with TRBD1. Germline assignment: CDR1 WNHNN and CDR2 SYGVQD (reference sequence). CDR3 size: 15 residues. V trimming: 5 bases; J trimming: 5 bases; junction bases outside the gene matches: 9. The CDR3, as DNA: TGCGCCAGCAGTATCGGGACAGTACTTCACAATGAGCAGTTCTTC. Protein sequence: CASSIGTVLHNEQFF.

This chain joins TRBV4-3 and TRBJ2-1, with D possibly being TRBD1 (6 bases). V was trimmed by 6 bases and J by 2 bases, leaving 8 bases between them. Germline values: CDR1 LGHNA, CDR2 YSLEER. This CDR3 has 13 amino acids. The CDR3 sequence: CASRGATYNEQFF. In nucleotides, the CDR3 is TGCGCCAGCAGGGGGGCCACCTACAATGAGCAGTTCTTC.

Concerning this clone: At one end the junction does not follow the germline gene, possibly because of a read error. CDR3 bases: TGTGCCAGCAGCCTAGCCCCTATCTATGGCTACACCTTC. Amino acid sequence: CASSLAPIYGYTF. The chain couples TRBV7-2 to TRBJ1-2; the D is unclear. The CDR3 length is 13 residues. Germline CDR1 SGHTA, CDR2 FQGNSA. Full variable domain (remainder filled in from reference TRBV7-2 and TRBJ1-2): GAGVSQSPSNKVTEKGKDVELRCDPISGHTALYWYRQSLGQGLEFLIYFQGNSAPDKSGLPSDRFSAERTGGSVSTLTIQRTQQEDSAVYLCASSLAPIYGYTFGSGTRLTVV.

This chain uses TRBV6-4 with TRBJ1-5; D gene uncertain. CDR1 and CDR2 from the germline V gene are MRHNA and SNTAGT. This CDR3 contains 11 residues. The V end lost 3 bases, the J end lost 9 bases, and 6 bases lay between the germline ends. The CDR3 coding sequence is TGTGCCAGCAGTGATCGTCCGCCCCAGCATTTT. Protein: CASSDRPPQHF.

The CDR3 sequence: CASSLSGGASGRYGYTF. CDR3 bases: TGCGCCAGCAGCTTATCAGGGGGCGCCTCGGGACGCTATGGCTACACCTTC. This rearrangement joins TRBV5-1 to TRBJ1-2; 8 bases align to TRBD1. The CDR3 consists of 17 residues. With V trimmed by 2 bases and J by 4 bases, 13 bases remained unmatched. CDR1 is SGHRS and CDR2 is YFSETQ in the germline V gene.

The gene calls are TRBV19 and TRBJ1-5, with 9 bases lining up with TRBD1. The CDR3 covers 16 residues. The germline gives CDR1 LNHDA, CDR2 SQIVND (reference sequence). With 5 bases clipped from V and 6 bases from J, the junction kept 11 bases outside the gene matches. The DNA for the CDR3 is TGTGCCAGTAGTTCCTACCGGGACAGGGTCATTCAGCCCCAGCATTTT. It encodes CASSSYRDRVIQPQHF.

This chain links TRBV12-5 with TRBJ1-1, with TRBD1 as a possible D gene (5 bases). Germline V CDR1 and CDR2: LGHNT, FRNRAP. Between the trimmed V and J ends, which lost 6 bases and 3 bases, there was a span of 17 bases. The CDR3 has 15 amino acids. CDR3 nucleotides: TGTGCTAGTGGCCTGGGGGAGGGTATGGACACTGAAGCTTTCTTT. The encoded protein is CASGLGEGMDTEAFF.

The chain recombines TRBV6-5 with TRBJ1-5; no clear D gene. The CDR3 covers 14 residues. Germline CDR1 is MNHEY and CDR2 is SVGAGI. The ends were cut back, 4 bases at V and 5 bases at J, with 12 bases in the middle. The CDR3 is CASSLGHDDQPQHF. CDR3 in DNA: TGTGCCAGCAGTTTGGGCCACGACGATCAGCCCCAGCATTTT.

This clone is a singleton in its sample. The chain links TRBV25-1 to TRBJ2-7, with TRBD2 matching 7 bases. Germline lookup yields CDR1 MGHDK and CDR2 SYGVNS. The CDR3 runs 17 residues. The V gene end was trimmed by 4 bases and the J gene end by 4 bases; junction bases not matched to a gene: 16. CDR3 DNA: TGTGCCAGCAGTGGACCCGGGTGGGAGGGGATGAATTACGAGCAGTACTTC. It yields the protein CASSGPGWEGMNYEQYF.

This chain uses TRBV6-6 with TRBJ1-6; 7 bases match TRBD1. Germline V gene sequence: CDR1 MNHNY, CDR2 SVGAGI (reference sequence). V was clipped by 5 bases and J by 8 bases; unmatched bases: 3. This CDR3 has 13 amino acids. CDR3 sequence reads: CASSLTGDSPLHF. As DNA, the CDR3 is TGTGCCAGCAGTCTTACAGGGGATTCACCCCTCCACTTT.

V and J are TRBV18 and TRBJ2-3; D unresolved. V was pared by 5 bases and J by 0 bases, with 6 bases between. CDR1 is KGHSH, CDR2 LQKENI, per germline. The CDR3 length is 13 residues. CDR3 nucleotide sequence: TGTGCCAGCTCATCCACTAGCACAGATACGCAGTATTTT. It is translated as CASSSTSTDTQYF.

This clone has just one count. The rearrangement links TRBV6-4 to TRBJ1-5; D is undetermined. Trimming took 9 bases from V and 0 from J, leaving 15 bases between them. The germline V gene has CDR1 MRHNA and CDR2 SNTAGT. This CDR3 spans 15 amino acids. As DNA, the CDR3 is TGTGCCAGAACGATGGGAGGGTATAGCAATCAGCCCCAGCATTTT. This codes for CARTMGGYSNQPQHF.

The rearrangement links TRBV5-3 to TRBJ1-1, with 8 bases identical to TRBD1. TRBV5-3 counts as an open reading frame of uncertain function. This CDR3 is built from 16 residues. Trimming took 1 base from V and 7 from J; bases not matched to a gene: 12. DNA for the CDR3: TGTGCCAGAAGCTTGTTCTCGACAGGGGTTGTACATGAAGCTTTCTTT. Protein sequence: CARSLFSTGVVHEAFF.